This TCR beta chain was found in a study of cytomegalovirus exposure and HLA in healthy donors. Findings and limits, study-wide: A prior analysis recorded that most TCR beta V segments were productive about 90% or about 30% of the time. Cytomegalovirus association was assigned to about 150 TCR beta chains. It was confirmed in vitro that a few of the CMV-associated chains were specific for CMV antigens.

Primers included in the PCR were 60 Vbeta and 13 Jbeta primers. Produced via immunoSEQ multiplex PCR; TCRdb's table is partial and in-frame only. The sample contains about 140,000 clones, approximately 80% of which appear only once. A word on this clone: Its antigen is as yet unknown.

Trimming took off 4 bases at V and 0 bases at J, with 11 bases between the two ends. Germline CDR1 is MDHEN and CDR2 is SYDVKM. This CDR3 is built from 15 residues. Sequencing used PBMCs. The chain is built from TRBV28 and TRBJ2-3, with D tentatively TRBD2 (5 bases). This TCR derives from a man aged 30-40 years in good health and CMV-seronegative. The CDR3 DNA follows: TGTGCCAGCAGTTCGGCGGGTCTAAGCACAGATACGCAGTATTTT. The encoded protein is CASSSAGLSTDTQYF.